The 15 T cell receptor beta chains below all came from one sample that was sequenced in a study of blood T cell repertoires in COVID-19. Produced via immunoSEQ multiplex PCR; TCRdb's table is partial and in-frame only. The sample yields tens of thousands of clones, 90% seen once. The sample comprised peripheral blood. All receptors derive from an elderly woman with acute or convalescent COVID-19.

The chain employs TRBV7-2 and TRBJ2-7; 10 nucleotides agree with TRBD2. V dropped 5 bases and J dropped 2; count of bases not matched to a gene: 3. Germline V CDR1 and CDR2: SGHTA, FQGNSA. CDR3 length: 14 residues. In DNA, the CDR3 is TGTGCCAGCAGCCGGACTAGCGGTCCCTACGAGCAGTACTTC. This sequence encodes CASSRTSGPYEQYF.

Here the CDR3 reads CASSQDVAGNSYEQYF. CDR3 in DNA: TGTGCCAGCAGCCAAGATGTGGCAGGAAACTCCTACGAGCAGTACTTC. The rearrangement links TRBV3-1 (or the pseudogene TRBV3-2) to TRBJ2-7; D unresolved. Between the trimmed V and J ends, which lost 0 bases and 0 bases, there was a span of 12 bases. The CDR3 has 16 amino acids. Germline V gene lookup returns CDR1 LGHDT and CDR2 YNNKEL (reference sequence).

This rearrangement joins TRBV29-1 to TRBJ2-7; TRBD1 aligns across 11 bases. CDR3 size: 13 residues. Unmatched junction bases numbered 5, after V lost 7 bases and J lost 3 bases. From germline, CDR1 is SQVTM and CDR2 ANQGSEA. CDR3 sequence reads: CSARTGGSYEQYF. The CDR3 nucleotides are TGCAGCGCCCGGACAGGGGGCAGCTACGAGCAGTACTTC.

CDR3 sequence: CATSKDRGLHQPQHF. The CDR3 DNA follows: TGTGCCACCAGCAAGGACAGAGGATTGCATCAGCCCCAGCATTTT. The V gene is TRBV15, the J gene TRBJ1-5; D is possibly TRBD1 (6 bases). V was pared by 4 bases and J by 5 bases, with 15 bases between. The CDR3 runs 15 residues. The V gene's germline CDR1 is LNHNV and CDR2 YYDKDF (reference sequence).

This sequence joins TRBV7-9 and TRBJ1-1; 7 bases map to TRBD1. Trimming at V came to 2 bases and at J to 1 base, leaving 1 base not matched to a gene. CDR1 is SEHNR and CDR2 is FQNEAQ in the germline V gene (reference sequence). This CDR3 has 14 residues. CDR3 sequence: CASSLQGGNTEAFF. The CDR3 DNA reads TGTGCCAGCAGCTTACAGGGGGGGAACACTGAAGCTTTCTTT. Drawing the rest from reference TRBV7-9 and TRBJ1-1, the complete variable domain is DTGVSQNPRHKITKRGQNVTFRCDPISEHNRLYWYRQTLGQGPEFLTYFQNEAQLEKSRLLSDRFSAERPKGSFSTLEIQRTEQGDSAMYLCASSLQGGNTEAFFGQGTRLTVV.

As DNA, the CDR3 is TGTGCCAGCAGTAAGGGACAGTCTGAGAAACTGTTTTTT. Its protein is CASSKGQSEKLFF. The rearrangement uses TRBV11-1 and TRBJ1-4, with TRBD1 matching 7 bases. The CDR3 contains 13 residues. The J segment lost 11 bases and the V segment lost 6 bases, leaving 9 bases of the junction unmatched. Per the germline V gene, CDR1 is SGHAT and CDR2 is FQDESV (reference sequence).

The chain uses TRBV28 and TRBJ2-3, with D tentatively TRBD1 (6 bases). Germline V gene lookup returns CDR1 MDHEN and CDR2 SYDVKM. The CDR3 runs 16 residues. V gave up 6 bases and J gave up 0 bases, with 16 bases separating them. In DNA, the CDR3 is TGTGCCAGCAGGTCTCCGAGGGACACTAGCACAGATACGCAGTATTTT. Its translation: CASRSPRDTSTDTQYF.

The chain recombines TRBV25-1 with TRBJ2-2; 13 bases map to TRBD2. J lost 6 bases, V lost 4 bases, and 5 bases had no gene match. The CDR3 totals 16 residues. Germline assignment: CDR1 MGHDK and CDR2 SYGVNS. The CDR3 bases are TGTGCCAGCAGTGGTACTAGCGGGAGGGGTCCCGGGGAGCTGTTTTTT. Protein sequence: CASSGTSGRGPGELFF.

This clone was found once. This chain connects TRBV5-5 to TRBJ2-7, with 8 bases that match TRBD1. Germline trimming cut 4 bases from V and 6 bases from J; bases unmatched to any gene: 3. There are 12 residues in the CDR3. CDR1 and CDR2 (germline): SGHKS, YYEKEE (reference sequence). The CDR3 protein is CASSRDRREQYF. The CDR3 DNA is TGTGCCAGCAGCCGGGACAGGCGCGAGCAGTACTTC.

The V call is TRBV27, the J call TRBJ2-5, with 10 bases matching TRBD2. There are 15 residues in the CDR3. Germline V gene data show CDR1 as MNHEY and CDR2 as SMNVEV (reference sequence). J gave up 2 bases and V 5 bases, and 5 bases lay outside the gene matches. CDR3 coding DNA: TGTGCCAGCAGTCCAGCGGGAGGGGGTCAAGAGACCCAGTACTTC. Protein: CASSPAGGGQETQYF.

The table lists this clone with a few counts. The CDR3 nucleotides read TGTGCCAGCAGCTTGGATCGGTTACCTAATCAGCCCCAGCATTTT. It encodes CASSLDRLPNQPQHF. The J gene is TRBJ1-5, the V gene TRBV5-5, with D unclear. Germline CDR1 and CDR2: SGHKS and YYEKEE (reference sequence). The V end was cut by 0 bases, the J end by 4 bases, with 11 bases between. CDR3 length equals 15 residues.

The chain employs TRBV6-1 and TRBJ2-7, with 7 positions matching TRBD1. Germline trimming cut 0 bases from V and 0 bases from J; bases unmatched to any gene: 5. Germline V CDR1 and CDR2: MNHNS, SASEGT. CDR3 length: 16 amino acids. The CDR3 coding sequence is TGTGCCAGCAGTGAAGCTCGGGACAGCATCTCCTACGAGCAGTACTTC. It is translated as CASSEARDSISYEQYF.

This chain joins TRBV11-1 and TRBJ1-1; no clear D gene. The V gene's germline CDR1 is SGHAT and CDR2 FQDESV (reference sequence). The CDR3 extends over 13 amino acids. V was trimmed by 10 bases and J by 0 bases, leaving 12 bases between them. DNA of the CDR3: TGTGCCACCTTATCCACAGTGAACACTGAAGCTTTCTTT. Protein sequence: CATLSTVNTEAFF.

This chain links TRBV7-9 with TRBJ1-4, with TRBD1 as a possible D gene (6 bases). The V end lost 11 bases, the J end lost 8 bases, and 15 bases lay between the germline ends. The germline gives CDR1 SEHNR, CDR2 FQNEAQ (reference sequence). This CDR3 contains 12 residues. The CDR3 region is CAVAGVGEKLFF. The CDR3 DNA reads TGTGCCGTTGCAGGGGTGGGGGAAAAACTGTTTTTT.

The chain joins TRBV15 to TRBJ2-1, with TRBD1 as a possible D gene (6 bases). The CDR3 length is 16 residues. The germline V gene has CDR1 LNHNV and CDR2 YYDKDF (reference sequence). Trimming stripped 1 base from V and 1 base from J, with 11 bases between. Written as DNA, the CDR3 is TGTGCCACCAGCAGAGGCCGGACAGTGTCCTACAATGAGCAGTTCTTC. It specifies CATSRGRTVSYNEQFF.